The 14 T cell receptor beta chains presented below share a single source sample, sequenced in a study of T cell repertoires in cytomegalovirus infection. The antigens of these receptors remain unknown. From the reads, TCRdb called clonotypes with MiXCR, one entry per CDR3 protein. The table shows approximately 130,000 distinct CDR3 sequences, with 20% to 30% occurring only once. The sample taken for sequencing was PBMCs, sequenced either directly or after in vitro stimulation (not recorded which). These receptors were taken from a human donor in good health (CMV status not recorded). Some clones in this sample may be carry-over from other donors' samples.

This clonotype came up a few times. The V call is TRBV7-9, the J call TRBJ2-1; the match to TRBD1 covers 9 bases. This CDR3 contains 13 residues. With 5 bases clipped from V and 6 bases from J, the junction kept 2 bases outside the gene matches. Germline V gene data show CDR1 as SEHNR and CDR2 as FQNEAQ (reference sequence). The CDR3 loop reads CASSPTGGNEQFF. CDR3 nucleotides: TGTGCCAGCAGCCCGACAGGGGGCAATGAGCAGTTCTTC.

The chain joins TRBV7-2 to TRBJ1-2, with D possibly matching TRBD1 (6 bases). The V end lost 5 bases, the J end lost 8 bases, and 24 bases lay between the germline ends. CDR1 and CDR2 from the germline V gene are SGHTA and FQGNSA. The CDR3 has 16 amino acids. CDR3 amino acids: CASSPSRGRFLRGYTF. The CDR3 nucleotides read TGTGCCAGCAGCCCCTCCCGGGGGCGCTTTTTGCGCGGCTACACCTTC.

The chain joins TRBV27 to TRBJ2-1; 7 nucleotides align to TRBD1. This CDR3 comprises 15 residues. After removal of 4 bases from V and 7 bases from J, the junction contained 10 bases not matched to a gene. In germline, CDR1 is MNHEY, CDR2 SMNVEV (reference sequence). Written as DNA, the CDR3 is TGTGCCAGCAGTTGGTCAGGGGGTTTGGTAAATGAGCAGTTCTTC. It translates to CASSWSGGLVNEQFF.

This clonotype was picked up many times. The chain has TRBV7-6 and TRBJ2-3; 12 nucleotides match TRBD2. Losses at the gene ends were 5 bases for V and 1 base for J; bases not matched to a gene: 4. This CDR3 has 16 amino acids. In germline, CDR1 is SGHVS, CDR2 FNYEAQ. This chain's CDR3 is CASSLLAGGGTDTQYF. CDR3 DNA: TGTGCCAGCAGCCTGCTAGCGGGAGGGGGCACAGATACGCAGTATTTT.

This clonotype was observed a few times. In DNA, the CDR3 is TGTGCCAGCAGTTACGGGGCCGGAGGGAGCACAGATACGCAGTATTTT. As protein: CASSYGAGGSTDTQYF. This chain links TRBV6-5 with TRBJ2-3; D is perhaps TRBD2 (6 bases). This CDR3 is 16 amino acids long. V was pared by 2 bases and J by 0 bases, with 12 bases between. In germline, CDR1 is MNHEY, CDR2 SVGAGI.

The chain couples TRBV7-2 to TRBJ2-1; D uncertain. CDR1 and CDR2 (germline): SGHTA, FQGNSA. V was pared by 1 base and J by 10 bases, with 11 bases between. This CDR3 has 13 residues. The CDR3 DNA reads as TGTGCCAGCAGCTTAGTGGAAAAAGGGGAGCAGTTCTTC. Protein: CASSLVEKGEQFF. Complete variable domain (other parts from reference TRBV7-2 and TRBJ2-1): GAGVSQSPSNKVTEKGKDVELRCDPISGHTALYWYRQSLGQGLEFLIYFQGNSAPDKSGLPSDRFSAERTGGSVSTLTIQRTQQEDSAVYLCASSLVEKGEQFFGPGTRLTVL.

This clonotype was seen more than once but under ten times. CDR3 region: CASSFRSDNEQFF. CDR3 DNA sequence: TGTGCCAGTAGTTTTAGGAGCGATAATGAGCAGTTCTTC. The chain joins TRBV19 to TRBJ2-1; unclear D gene. This CDR3 has 13 amino acids. The V gene lost 5 bases and the J gene lost 7 bases, with 12 bases spanning the gap. Germline V gene sequence: CDR1 LNHDA, CDR2 SQIVND (reference sequence).

This chain connects TRBV6-2 or TRBV6-3 to TRBJ2-3; possible D gene TRBD2, 5 bases. This CDR3 is 13 amino acids long. Germline CDR1 and CDR2: MNHEY and SVGEGT. The germline V and J ends were trimmed by 8 bases and 7 bases, with 16 bases remaining between them. CDR3 sequence: CASRTSGVNTQYF. In DNA form, the CDR3 reads TGTGCCAGCCGGACTTCTGGGGTGAATACGCAGTATTTT.

This clonotype came up a few times. The chain combines TRBV7-6 with TRBJ2-7; TRBD1 aligns across 9 bases. The V and J ends lost 7 bases and 5 bases, in that order; junction bases with no gene match: 15. The germline V gene has CDR1 SGHVS and CDR2 FNYEAQ. There are 16 residues in the CDR3. CDR3 coding DNA: TGTGCCAGCAACCCACCGCTCGGGACAGGGTCTGACGAGCAGTACTTC. Translation gives CASNPPLGTGSDEQYF.

In this sample, this clonotype turned up a few times. The rearrangement uses TRBV6-1 and TRBJ1-1, with a possible D match to TRBD1 (6 bases). Germline V gives CDR1 MNHNS, CDR2 SASEGT. The CDR3 consists of 13 residues. Trimming shortened V by 6 bases and J by 2 bases, and 10 bases separated the two germline ends. CDR3 in amino acids: CASRKGTNTEAFF. DNA for the CDR3: TGTGCCAGCAGAAAGGGGACAAACACTGAAGCTTTCTTT.

This clonotype came up a few times. V usage is TRBV4-1 and J usage is TRBJ1-5; possible D gene TRBD1, 5 bases. Trimming shortened V by 4 bases and J by 5 bases, and 21 bases separated the two germline ends. Germline-derived CDR1 and CDR2 are MGHRA and YSYEKL. The CDR3 extends over 17 amino acids. This chain's CDR3 is CASSRRGGEGRDQPQHF. The CDR3 DNA reads TGCGCCAGCAGCCGACGGGGGGGGGAAGGGAGGGATCAGCCCCAGCATTTT.

The rearrangement uses TRBV7-9 and TRBJ2-3; D perhaps matches TRBD2 (6 bases). V lost 5 bases and J 1 base, leaving 13 bases between the germline ends. The V gene's germline CDR1 is SEHNR and CDR2 FQNEAQ (reference sequence). CDR3 length: 15 amino acids. In DNA form, the CDR3 reads TGTGCCAGCAGCCGCGAAGGACTACGCACAGATACGCAGTATTTT. Its protein product is CASSREGLRTDTQYF.

Only a few counts were recorded for this clonotype. The chain uses TRBV7-9 and TRBJ2-7; D is possibly TRBD1 (5 bases). CDR1 and CDR2 (germline): SEHNR, FQNEAQ (reference sequence). The CDR3 is made up of 15 amino acids. V was trimmed by 4 bases and J by 0 bases, leaving 13 bases between them. The CDR3 region is CASSSGRAGSYEQYF. The CDR3 DNA follows: TGTGCCAGCAGCTCGGGCAGGGCTGGCTCCTACGAGCAGTACTTC.

Here the CDR3 reads CASSLLIGGYNEQFF. Written as DNA, the CDR3 is TGTGCCAGCAGCTTACTAATAGGGGGGTACAATGAGCAGTTCTTC. This rearrangement joins TRBV7-6 to TRBJ2-1; the D gene could be TRBD1 or TRBD2 (6 bases each). V lost 2 bases and J lost 4, with 12 bases in between. From germline, CDR1 is SGHVS and CDR2 FNYEAQ. The CDR3 spans 15 residues.